This T cell receptor beta chain was sequenced for a study of blood T cells in healthy people across ages. A J-beta primer mix and a sample-barcoded 5' primer were used in a second PCR of roughly 6 to 12 cycles. TCRdb re-called the 5' RACE reads with MiXCR, one entry per CDR3 protein. This sample yields roughly 1,300,000 distinct CDR3 sequences, of which approximately 63% are seen a single time; about 6.3% belongs to the top ten. V was pared by 4 bases and J by 6 bases, with 6 bases of the junction left unmatched. The length of the CDR3 is 16 residues. Germline values: CDR1 MNHEY, CDR2 SMNVEV (reference sequence).

The TCR was taken from a man younger than 35 in good health. This chain joins TRBV27 and TRBJ2-2; 12 positions agree with TRBD2. The sequencing sample was made of blood. The CDR3 sequence is CASSSLTSGRPGELFF. Here the CDR3 DNA reads TGTGCCAGCAGTTCCCTCACTAGCGGGAGGCCCGGGGAGCTGTTTTTT.